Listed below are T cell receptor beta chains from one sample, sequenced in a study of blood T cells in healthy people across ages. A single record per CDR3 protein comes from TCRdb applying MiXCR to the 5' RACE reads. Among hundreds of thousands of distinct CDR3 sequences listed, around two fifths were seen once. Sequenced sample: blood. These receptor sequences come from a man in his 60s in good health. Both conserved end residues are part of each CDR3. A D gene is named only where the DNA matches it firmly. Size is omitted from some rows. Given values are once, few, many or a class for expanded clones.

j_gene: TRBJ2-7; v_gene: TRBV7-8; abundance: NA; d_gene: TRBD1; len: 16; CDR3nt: TGTGCCAGCAGCCAACGACAGGGGAGCTCCTACAATGAGCAGTACTTC; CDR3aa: CASSQRQGSSYNEQYF
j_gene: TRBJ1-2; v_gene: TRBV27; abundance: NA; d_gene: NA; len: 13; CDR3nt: TGTGCCAGCAGTTTAGCGGTAAACTATGGCTACACCTTC; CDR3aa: CASSLAVNYGYTF
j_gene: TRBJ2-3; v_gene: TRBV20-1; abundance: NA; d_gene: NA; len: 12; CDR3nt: TGCAGTGCTAGAGAAGAGACAGATACGCAGTATTTT; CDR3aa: CSAREETDTQYF
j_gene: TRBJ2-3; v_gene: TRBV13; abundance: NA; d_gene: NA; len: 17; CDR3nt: TGTGCCAGCAGCCAACAATGGGGTGCACCCAACACAGATACGCAGTATTTT; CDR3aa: CASSQQWGAPNTDTQYF
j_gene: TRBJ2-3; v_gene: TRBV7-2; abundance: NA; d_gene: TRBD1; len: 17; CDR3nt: TGTGCCAGCAGCTTAAGGTTGGGACAGTCTCCGAAAGATACGCAGTATTTT; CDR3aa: CASSLRLGQSPKDTQYF
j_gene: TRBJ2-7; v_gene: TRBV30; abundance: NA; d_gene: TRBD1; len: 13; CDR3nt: TGTGCCTGGAGTGATGGGACAGCCTACGAGCAGTACTTC; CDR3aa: CAWSDGTAYEQYF
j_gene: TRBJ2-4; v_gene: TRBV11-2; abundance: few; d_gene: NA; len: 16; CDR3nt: TGTGCCAGCAGCTTAGTAGGTAGCGGATCGGGAAACATTCAGTACTTC; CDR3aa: CASSLVGSGSGNIQYF
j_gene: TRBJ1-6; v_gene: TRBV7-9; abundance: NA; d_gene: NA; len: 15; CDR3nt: TGTGCCAGCAGCTTAGTTTCGGAGGGAAATTCACCCCTCCACTTT; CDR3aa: CASSLVSEGNSPLHF
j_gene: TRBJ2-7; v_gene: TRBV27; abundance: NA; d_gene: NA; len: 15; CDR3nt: TGTGCCAGCAGGAAACAGGCATTGTTTTCCTACGAGCAGTACTTC; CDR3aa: CASRKQALFSYEQYF
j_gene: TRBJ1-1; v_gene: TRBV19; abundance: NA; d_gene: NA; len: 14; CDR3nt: TGTGCCAGTAGGAGCATGGAGGTTTGGGCTGAAGCTTTCTTT; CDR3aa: CASRSMEVWAEAFF
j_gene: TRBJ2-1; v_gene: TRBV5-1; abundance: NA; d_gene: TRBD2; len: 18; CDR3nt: TGCGCCAGCAGCTTGGCCGCTAGCGGGGGGAGCTCCTACAATGAGCAGTTCTTC; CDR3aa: CASSLAASGGSSYNEQFF
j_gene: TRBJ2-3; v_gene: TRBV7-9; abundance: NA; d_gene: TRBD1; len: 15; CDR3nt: TGTGCCAGCAGTAGGGACAGGGGGAGCGCAGATACGCAGTATTTT; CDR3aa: CASSRDRGSADTQYF
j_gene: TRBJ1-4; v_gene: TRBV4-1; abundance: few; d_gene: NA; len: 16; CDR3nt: TGCGCCAGCAGCCATGTCACAGCTGCAACTAATGAAAAACTGTTTTTT; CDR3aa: CASSHVTAATNEKLFF
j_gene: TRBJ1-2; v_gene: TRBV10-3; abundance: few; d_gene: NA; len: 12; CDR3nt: TGTGCCATCAGTGGCCAGAACTATGGCTACACCTTC; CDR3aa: CAISGQNYGYTF
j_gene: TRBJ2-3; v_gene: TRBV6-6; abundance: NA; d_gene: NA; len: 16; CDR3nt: TGTGCCAGCAGTTACCCTCCCGAGGGGCGCACAGATACGCAGTATTTT; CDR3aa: CASSYPPEGRTDTQYF
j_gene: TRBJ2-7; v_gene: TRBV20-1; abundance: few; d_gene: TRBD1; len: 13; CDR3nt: TGCAGTGTTCCGACAGGGGGTTCCTACGAGCAGTACTTC; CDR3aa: CSVPTGGSYEQYF
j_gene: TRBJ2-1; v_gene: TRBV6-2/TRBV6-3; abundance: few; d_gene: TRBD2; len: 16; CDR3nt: TGTGCCAGCACTCGGGTTCTGCGGGGGGACTACAATGAGCAGTTCTTC; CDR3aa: CASTRVLRGDYNEQFF
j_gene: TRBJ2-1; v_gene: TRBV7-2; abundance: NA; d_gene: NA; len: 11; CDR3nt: TGTGCCATCAGCTATAGCAATGAGCAGTTCTTC; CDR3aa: CAISYSNEQFF
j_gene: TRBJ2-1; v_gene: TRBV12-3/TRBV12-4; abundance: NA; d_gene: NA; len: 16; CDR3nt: TGTGTCAGCAAGCCCTTCTTGGGGGTCGGGGATGATGAGCAGTTCTTC; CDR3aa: CVSKPFLGVGDDEQFF
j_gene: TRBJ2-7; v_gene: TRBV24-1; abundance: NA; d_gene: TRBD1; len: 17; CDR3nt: TGTGCCACCAGTGATTTGCGCCGCTCGGGACAGCTCTACGAGCAGTACTTC; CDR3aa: CATSDLRRSGQLYEQYF
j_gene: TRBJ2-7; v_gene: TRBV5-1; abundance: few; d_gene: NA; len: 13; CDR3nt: TGCGCCAGCAGCCCCTCGCCGTTCTACGAGCAGTACTTC; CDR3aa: CASSPSPFYEQYF
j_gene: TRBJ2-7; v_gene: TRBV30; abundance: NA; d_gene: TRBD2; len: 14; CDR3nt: TGTGCCTGGAGTGTACTCGGACTAGACGGCGAGCAGTACTTC; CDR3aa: CAWSVLGLDGEQYF
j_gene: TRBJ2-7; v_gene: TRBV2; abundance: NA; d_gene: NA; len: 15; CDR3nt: TGTGCCAGCCGGCCCCAGGGGGGGAACTCCTACGAGCAGTACTTC; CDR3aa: CASRPQGGNSYEQYF
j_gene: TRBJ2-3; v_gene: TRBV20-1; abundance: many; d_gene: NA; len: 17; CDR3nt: TGCAGTGCTAGAGATCTCCGAGGCGTCCGGCTCGCAGATACGCAGTATTTT; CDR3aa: CSARDLRGVRLADTQYF
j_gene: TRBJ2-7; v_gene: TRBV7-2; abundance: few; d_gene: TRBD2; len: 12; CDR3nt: TGTGCCAGTAGCGGGGGTGCCTACGAGCAGTACTTC; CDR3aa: CASSGGAYEQYF
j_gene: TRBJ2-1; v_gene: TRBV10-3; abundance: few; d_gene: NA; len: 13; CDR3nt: TGTGCCATCAGTGAGGCCAGCAACAATGAGCAGTTCTTC; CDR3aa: CAISEASNNEQFF
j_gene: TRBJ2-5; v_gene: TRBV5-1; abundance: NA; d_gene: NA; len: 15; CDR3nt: TGCGCCAGCAGCTTGGCTGGCGGGGACTGGGAGACCCAGTACTTC; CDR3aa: CASSLAGGDWETQYF
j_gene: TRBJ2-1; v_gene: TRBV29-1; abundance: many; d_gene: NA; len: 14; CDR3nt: TGCAGCGTTGAGGTGACAGATGTGGTGAATGAGCAGTTCTTC; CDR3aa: CSVEVTDVVNEQFF
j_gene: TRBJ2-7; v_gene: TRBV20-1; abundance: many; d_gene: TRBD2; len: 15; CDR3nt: TGCAGTGCTAGAGATAGCGGGCTAGATTCTTCCGAGCAGTACTTC; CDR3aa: CSARDSGLDSSEQYF
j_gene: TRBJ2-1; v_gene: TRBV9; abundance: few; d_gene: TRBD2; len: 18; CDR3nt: TGTGCCAGCAGCGCCGACGCTAGCGGGGGGTACTATTACAATGAGCAGTTCTTC; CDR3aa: CASSADASGGYYYNEQFF
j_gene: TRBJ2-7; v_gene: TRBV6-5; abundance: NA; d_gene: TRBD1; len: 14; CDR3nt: TGTGCCAGCAGTCCCCTGGGACAGTCCTACGAGCAGTACTTC; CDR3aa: CASSPLGQSYEQYF
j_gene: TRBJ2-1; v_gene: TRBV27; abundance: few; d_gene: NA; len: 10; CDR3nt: TGTGCCAGCCCCTCGGATGAGCAGTTCTTC; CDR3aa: CASPSDEQFF
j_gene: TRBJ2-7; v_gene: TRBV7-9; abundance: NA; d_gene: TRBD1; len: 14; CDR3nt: TGTGCCAGCACTTCCGGGACAGGCCTCTACGAGCAGTACTTC; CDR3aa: CASTSGTGLYEQYF
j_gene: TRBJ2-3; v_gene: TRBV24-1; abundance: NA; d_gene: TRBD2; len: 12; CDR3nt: TGTGCCACCAGTGATGGGACTAGCGGGGAGTATTTT; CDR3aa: CATSDGTSGEYF
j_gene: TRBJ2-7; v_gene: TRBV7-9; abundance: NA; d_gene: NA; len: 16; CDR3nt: TGTGCCAGCAGCTTACTTGGCAGGGCGAACTCCTACGAGCAGTACTTC; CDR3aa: CASSLLGRANSYEQYF
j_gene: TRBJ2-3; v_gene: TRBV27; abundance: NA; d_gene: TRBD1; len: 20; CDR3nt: TGTGCCAGCAGTTTATGGGACGGTACGGGGACAGGGGAGTTTACAGATACGCAGTATTTT; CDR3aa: CASSLWDGTGTGEFTDTQYF
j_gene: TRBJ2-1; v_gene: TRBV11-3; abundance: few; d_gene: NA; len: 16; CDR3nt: TGTGCCAGCAGCCCGGTCGGGGGTGTCTCCTACAATGAGCAGTTCTTC; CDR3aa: CASSPVGGVSYNEQFF
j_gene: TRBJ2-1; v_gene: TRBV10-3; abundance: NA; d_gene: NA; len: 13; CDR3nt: TGTGCCATCAGTGACCCAAGGCACAATGAGCAGTTCTTC; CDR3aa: CAISDPRHNEQFF
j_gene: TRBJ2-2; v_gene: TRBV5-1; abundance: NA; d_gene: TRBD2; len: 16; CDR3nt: TGCGCCAGCAGCCCGGGACTAGCCCTCGTAGCCGGGGAGCTGTTTTTT; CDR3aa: CASSPGLALVAGELFF
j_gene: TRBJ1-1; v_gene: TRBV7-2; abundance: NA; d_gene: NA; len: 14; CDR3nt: TGTGCCACCAGGGGAGTGGACAGGAACACTGAAGCTTTCTTT; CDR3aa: CATRGVDRNTEAFF
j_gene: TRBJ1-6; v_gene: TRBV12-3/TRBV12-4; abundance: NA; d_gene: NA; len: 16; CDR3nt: TGTGTCAGCAGTTGGGGCGGTAGAGAAGCTAATTCACCCCTCCACTTT; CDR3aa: CVSSWGGREANSPLHF
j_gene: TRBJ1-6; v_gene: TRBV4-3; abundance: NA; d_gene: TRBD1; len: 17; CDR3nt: TGCGCCAGCAGCCCCAGACAGGGTAGCTCCTATAATTCACCCCTCCACTTT; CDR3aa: CASSPRQGSSYNSPLHF
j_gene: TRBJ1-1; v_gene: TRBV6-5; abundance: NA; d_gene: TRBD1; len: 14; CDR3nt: TGTGCCAGCAGTACCCCGGGACAGGGCGACGGAGCTTTCTTT; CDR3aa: CASSTPGQGDGAFF
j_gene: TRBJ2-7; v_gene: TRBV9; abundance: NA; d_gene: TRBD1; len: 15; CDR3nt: TGTGCCAGCAGCGAAGGGGACAGGACCATCTACGAGCAGTACTTC; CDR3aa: CASSEGDRTIYEQYF
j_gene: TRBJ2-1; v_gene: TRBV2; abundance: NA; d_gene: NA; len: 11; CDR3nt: TGTGCCAGCAGGTTTCAAGAGACCCAGTTCTTC; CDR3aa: CASRFQETQFF
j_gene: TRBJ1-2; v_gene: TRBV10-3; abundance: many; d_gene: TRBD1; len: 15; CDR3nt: TGTGCCATCAGTGACCTAAAAGGGACAGGGGACGGCTACACCTTC; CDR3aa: CAISDLKGTGDGYTF
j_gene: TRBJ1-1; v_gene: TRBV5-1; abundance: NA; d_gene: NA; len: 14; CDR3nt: TGCGCCAGCAGCCGGTTAGCAGGGGCCACTGAAGCTTTCTTT; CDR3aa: CASSRLAGATEAFF
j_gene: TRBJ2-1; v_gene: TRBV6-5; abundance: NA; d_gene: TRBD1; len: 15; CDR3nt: TGTGCCAGCAGCTCCGAGGGGACAGGGTTGTTTGAGCAGTTCTTC; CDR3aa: CASSSEGTGLFEQFF
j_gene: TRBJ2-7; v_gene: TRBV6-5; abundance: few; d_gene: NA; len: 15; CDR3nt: TGTGCCAGCAGTTACAAGGCCGAAAGCTCCTACGAGCAGTACTTC; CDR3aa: CASSYKAESSYEQYF
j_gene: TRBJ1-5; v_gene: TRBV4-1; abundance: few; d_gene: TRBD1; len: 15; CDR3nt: TGCGCCAGCAGCCATGGACAGGGTCCGAGACAGCCCCAGCATTTT; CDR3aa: CASSHGQGPRQPQHF
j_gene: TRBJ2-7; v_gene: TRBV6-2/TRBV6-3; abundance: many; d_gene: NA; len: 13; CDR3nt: TGTGCCAGCAGTTACTCGACATCCTACGAGCAGTACTTC; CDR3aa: CASSYSTSYEQYF
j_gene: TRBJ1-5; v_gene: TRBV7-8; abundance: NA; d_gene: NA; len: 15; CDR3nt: TGTGCCAGCAGCTTAGAAGGGTCGAACAATCAGCCCCAGCATTTT; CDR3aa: CASSLEGSNNQPQHF
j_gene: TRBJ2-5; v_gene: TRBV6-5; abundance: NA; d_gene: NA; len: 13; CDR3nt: TGTGCCAGCAGTTACGCAGGGGGGGAGACCCAGTACTTC; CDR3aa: CASSYAGGETQYF
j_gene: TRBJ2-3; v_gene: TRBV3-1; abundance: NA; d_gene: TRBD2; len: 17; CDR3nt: TGTGCCAGCAGCGCGACTAGCGGGGGGCCTAGCACAGATACGCAGTATTTT; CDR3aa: CASSATSGGPSTDTQYF
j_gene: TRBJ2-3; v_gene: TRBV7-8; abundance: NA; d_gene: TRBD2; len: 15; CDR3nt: TGTGCCAGCAGCTTACTCGGGGGGTCAGGAGATACGCAGTATTTT; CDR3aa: CASSLLGGSGDTQYF